Described below is a single T cell receptor beta chain sequence and its context. Method: immunoSEQ multiplex PCR; TCRdb's copy keeps in-frame clones and lacks some. In the table there are some 480,000 clones, 87% of which are singletons. Treatment given: some 19 received Ad26.COV2.S at low or high dose, single or two shots; 5 received placebo; per-sample allocation not given. Specimen acquisition occurred on day 63 following the initial vaccine or placebo injection. The record originates from a study of Ad26.COV2.S vaccination and SARS-CoV-2 variants. Per germline, CDR1 MNHNS and CDR2 SASEGT. Trimming stripped 3 bases from V and 2 bases from J, with 17 bases between. The CDR3 totals 17 residues.

This sequence was found in a person aged 18-65 years who received the Ad26.COV2.S COVID-19 vaccine or a placebo. The chain couples TRBV6-1 to TRBJ2-1; weak D call: TRBD2 (5 bases). The sequencing used peripheral blood, collected in a trial of Ad26.COV2.S vaccine versus placebo. CDR3: CASSDQVAIATYNEQFF. The CDR3 DNA sequence: TGTGCCAGCAGTGATCAGGTAGCGATCGCAACCTACAATGAGCAGTTCTTC.